Detailed here is one TCR beta chain. TCRdb keeps only in-frame clones here, not all; method: immunoSEQ multiplex PCR. This table has roughly 170,000 clones, under 85% appearing once. This entry is derived from a study of blood T cell repertoires in COVID-19. V gave up 0 bases and J gave up 2 bases, with 12 bases separating them. CDR1 and CDR2 from the germline V gene are SGHRS and YFSETQ. This CDR3 region has 16 residues. This clonotype was sampled from a human donor in a cohort sampled during active COVID-19. The chain has TRBV5-1 and TRBJ1-5; D is ambiguous. Sequencing input: peripheral blood. The CDR3 is CASSLAGGNGNQPQHF. The DNA for the CDR3 is TGCGCCAGCAGCTTGGCCGGAGGGAATGGCAATCAGCCCCAGCATTTT.